These 21 T cell receptor beta chains came from one sample sequenced in a study of CXCR3-negative and CXCR3-positive naive CD8 T cells (dated by TCRdb to the late 2010s). Instrument used: NextSeq 550. The Human TCR Profiling Kit (MiLaboratory) was used to make UMI-labeled 5' RACE TRB cDNA libraries. TCRdb reprocessed the reads; each CDR3 protein sequence makes one entry, and DNA is unavailable. The sample's table lists a count of roughly 28,000 distinct CDR3 sequences. The ten largest clones capture about 10% of the sample. Material for sequencing was memory CD8+ T cells from blood. This specimen's cell subset or site label, interpreted: conventional CD8+ memory T cells (TMEM), sorted as controls. The receptors shown here come from a human donor in good health. Some clones in this sample may be carry-over from other donors' samples.

The rearrangement uses TRBV16 and TRBJ2-1; TCRdb's D call of TRBD1 is untestable without DNA. The CDR3 loop spans 17 amino acids. Germline V gene sequence: CDR1 KGHSY, CDR2 FQNENV. The CDR3 region is CASSQSETGGEDNEQFF.

The V and J genes are TRBV11-2 and TRBJ2-1; TCRdb designates TRBD2, a call that cannot be tested without DNA. The CDR3 has 19 residues. Germline CDR1 is SGHAT and CDR2 is FQNNGV. The CDR3 loop reads CASSSGLGGSILGFGEQFF.

This chain uses TRBV6-2 or TRBV6-3 with TRBJ1-1; TCRdb lists TRBD1, though no DNA is available to test this call. The germline V gene encodes CDR1 MNHEY and CDR2 SVGEGT. The CDR3 contains 13 residues. CDR3 sequence reads: CASSRQENTEAFF.

This rearrangement joins TRBV6-4 to TRBJ2-1; TCRdb indicates TRBD2, and absent DNA this call remains unverified. Germline CDR1 reads MRHNA; CDR2 reads SNTAGT. CDR3 size: 14 residues. The CDR3 region is CASSDGTSHNEQFF.

The J gene is TRBJ2-2, the V gene TRBV6-4. The CDR3 covers 15 residues. Germline V gene data show CDR1 as MRHNA and CDR2 as SNTAGT. The CDR3: CASSEHAANTGELFF.

The chain employs TRBV12-3 or TRBV12-4 and TRBJ1-2. The length of the CDR3 is 14 residues. The chain's CDR3 is CASSTGGGPRGYTF.

The chain carries TRBV19 and TRBJ2-6; the TCRdb call, TRBD1, lacks DNA for checking. The CDR3 has 18 residues. From germline, CDR1 is LNHDA and CDR2 SQIVND (reference sequence). CDR3 residues: CASSLTGTGSSGANVLTF.

The chain has TRBV27 and TRBJ1-5. This CDR3 spans 13 amino acids. CDR1 and CDR2 (germline): MNHEY, SMNVEV (reference sequence). The CDR3 sequence: CASSLGKIQPQHF.

The rearrangement joins TRBV12-3 or TRBV12-4 to TRBJ2-7; TCRdb's D call of TRBD2 is untestable without DNA. The CDR3 has 14 amino acids. The CDR3 loop is CASSDVAGIYEQYF.

V is TRBV5-1 and J is TRBJ2-1; no DNA is available, so the TRBD1 call from TCRdb remains unchecked. The CDR3 consists of 14 residues. Germline V gives CDR1 SGHRS, CDR2 YFSETQ. Here the CDR3 reads CASSLVDSYNEQFF.

This chain joins TRBV29-1 and TRBJ2-7; with no DNA, the TCRdb D assignment of TRBD2 cannot be verified. Germline loops: CDR1 SQVTM, CDR2 ANQGSEA. There are 13 residues in the CDR3. CDR3 loop: CSVNQRERDEQYF.

The V gene is TRBV4-3, the J gene TRBJ2-1. Per germline, CDR1 LGHNA and CDR2 YSLEER. The CDR3 is made up of 17 amino acids. CDR3 amino acids: CASSQDMSAFSYNEQFF.

The gene calls are TRBV9 and TRBJ2-1; TCRdb reports TRBD1, a call that lacks DNA to check it against. Germline V gene data show CDR1 as SGDLS and CDR2 as YYNGEE. The CDR3 covers 15 residues. The CDR3 sequence: CASSVEGQGIPEQFF.

The rearrangement joins TRBV6-5 to TRBJ2-7; the TCRdb call, TRBD2, lacks DNA for checking. Germline V gene data show CDR1 as MNHEY and CDR2 as SVGAGI. The CDR3 spans 19 residues. The CDR3 here is CASSYGRPPGQASSYEQYF.

The CDR3 loop is CASSQDEGSNTEAFF. The chain carries TRBV4-3 and TRBJ1-1. Per germline, CDR1 LGHNA and CDR2 YSLEER. The CDR3 contains 15 residues.

The chain couples TRBV29-1 to TRBJ2-5; TCRdb lists TRBD1, though no DNA is available to test this call. The germline gives CDR1 SQVTM, CDR2 ANQGSEA. The CDR3 consists of 14 residues. CDR3 region: CSVSTGTLQETQYF.

The chain uses TRBV11-2 and TRBJ2-5; TCRdb designates TRBD2, a call that cannot be tested without DNA. This CDR3 contains 17 residues. Germline V gene data show CDR1 as SGHAT and CDR2 as FQNNGV. This CDR3 is CASSLMAGTSDQETQYF.

This chain connects TRBV12-3 or TRBV12-4 to TRBJ2-2; TCRdb names TRBD2, which stays unverified in the absence of DNA. There are 15 residues in the CDR3. This CDR3 is CASSSSRAITGELFF.

The chain uses TRBV7-9 and TRBJ2-7; TCRdb calls TRBD2, which cannot be checked without DNA. The CDR3 contains 17 residues. Germline values: CDR1 SEHNR, CDR2 FQNEAQ (reference sequence). Here the CDR3 reads CASSGAIVTSRLDEQYF.

The chain has TRBV29-1 and TRBJ2-2; no DNA is available, so the TRBD2 call from TCRdb remains unchecked. The CDR3 is made up of 16 amino acids. Germline CDR1 and CDR2: SQVTM and ANQGSEA. The CDR3 sequence: CSVELAGAENTGELFF.

The chain couples TRBV5-1 to TRBJ2-3; TCRdb designates TRBD1, a call that cannot be tested without DNA. This CDR3 has 15 amino acids. Germline CDR1 and CDR2: SGHRS and YFSETQ. The CDR3 sequence: CASSPSGGFTDTQYF.